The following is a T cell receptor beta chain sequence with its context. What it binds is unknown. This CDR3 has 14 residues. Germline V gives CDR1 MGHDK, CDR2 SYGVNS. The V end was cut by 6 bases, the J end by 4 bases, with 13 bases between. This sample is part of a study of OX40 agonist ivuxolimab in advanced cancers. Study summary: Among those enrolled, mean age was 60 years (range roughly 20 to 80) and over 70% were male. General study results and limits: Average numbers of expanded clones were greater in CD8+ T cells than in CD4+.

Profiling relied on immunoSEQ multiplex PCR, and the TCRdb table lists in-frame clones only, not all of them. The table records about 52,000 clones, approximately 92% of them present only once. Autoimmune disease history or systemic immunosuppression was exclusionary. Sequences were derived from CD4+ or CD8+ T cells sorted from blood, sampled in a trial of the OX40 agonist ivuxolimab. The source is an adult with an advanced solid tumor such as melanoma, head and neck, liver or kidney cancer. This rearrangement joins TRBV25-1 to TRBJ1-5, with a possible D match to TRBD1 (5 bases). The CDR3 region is CASSRPGQNQPQHF. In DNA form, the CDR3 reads TGTGCCAGCAGCCGTCCAGGGCAAAATCAGCCCCAGCATTTT.